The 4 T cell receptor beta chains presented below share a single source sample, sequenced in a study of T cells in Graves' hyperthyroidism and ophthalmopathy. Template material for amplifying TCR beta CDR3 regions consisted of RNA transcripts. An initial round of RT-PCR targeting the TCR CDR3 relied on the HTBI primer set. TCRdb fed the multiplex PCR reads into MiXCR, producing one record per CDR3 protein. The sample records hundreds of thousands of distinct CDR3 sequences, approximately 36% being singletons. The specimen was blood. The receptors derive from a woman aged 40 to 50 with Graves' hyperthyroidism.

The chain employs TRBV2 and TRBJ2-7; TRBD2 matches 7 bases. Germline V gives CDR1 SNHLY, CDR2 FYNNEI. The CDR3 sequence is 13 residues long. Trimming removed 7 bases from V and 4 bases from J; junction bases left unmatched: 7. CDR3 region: CASTGTTAYEQYF. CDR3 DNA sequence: TGTGCCAGCACGGGGACTACAGCTTACGAGCAGTACTTC.

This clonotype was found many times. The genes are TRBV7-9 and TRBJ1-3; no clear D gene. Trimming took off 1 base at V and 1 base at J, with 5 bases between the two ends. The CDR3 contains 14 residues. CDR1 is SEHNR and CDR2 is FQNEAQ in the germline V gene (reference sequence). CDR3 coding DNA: TGTGCCAGCAGCTTAGTAGCGTCTGGAAACACCATATATTTT. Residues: CASSLVASGNTIYF.

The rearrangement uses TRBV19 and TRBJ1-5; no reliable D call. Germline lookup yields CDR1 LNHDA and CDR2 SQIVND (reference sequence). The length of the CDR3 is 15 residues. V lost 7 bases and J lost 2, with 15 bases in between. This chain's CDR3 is CASNLRELGNQPQHF. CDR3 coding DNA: TGTGCCAGTAATTTGCGGGAGTTGGGCAATCAGCCCCAGCATTTT.

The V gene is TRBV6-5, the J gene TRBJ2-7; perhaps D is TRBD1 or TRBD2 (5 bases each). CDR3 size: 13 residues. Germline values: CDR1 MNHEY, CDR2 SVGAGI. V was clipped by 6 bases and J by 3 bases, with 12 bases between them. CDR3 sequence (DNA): TGTGCCAGCAGGGGGGTAACCCACTACGAGCAGTACTTC. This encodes CASRGVTHYEQYF.